The sequence of this T cell receptor beta chain was determined in a study of cytomegalovirus exposure and HLA in healthy donors. General study points: Apart from CMV serostatus, no immune exposure information was available.

Turning to this clone: The target antigen is unknown.

Primers included in the PCR were 60 Vbeta and 13 Jbeta primers. Clones were sequenced by immunoSEQ multiplex PCR, and TCRdb holds only the in-frame ones, with some missing. The sample consists of about 80,000 clones, around 80% of them appearing once. The CDR3 extends over 14 amino acids. Germline CDR1 reads MNHNS; CDR2 reads SASEGT. With V trimmed by 5 bases and J by 11 bases, 5 bases remained unmatched. This chain joins TRBV6-1 and TRBJ2-5; 16 bases are a match to TRBD2. Sequences were obtained from PBMCs. The receptor was derived from a man under 40 in good health and CMV-seronegative. CDR3 nucleotides: TGTGCCAGCAGTCCGGGACTAGCGGGAGGGGAGCAGTACTTC. It specifies CASSPGLAGGEQYF.